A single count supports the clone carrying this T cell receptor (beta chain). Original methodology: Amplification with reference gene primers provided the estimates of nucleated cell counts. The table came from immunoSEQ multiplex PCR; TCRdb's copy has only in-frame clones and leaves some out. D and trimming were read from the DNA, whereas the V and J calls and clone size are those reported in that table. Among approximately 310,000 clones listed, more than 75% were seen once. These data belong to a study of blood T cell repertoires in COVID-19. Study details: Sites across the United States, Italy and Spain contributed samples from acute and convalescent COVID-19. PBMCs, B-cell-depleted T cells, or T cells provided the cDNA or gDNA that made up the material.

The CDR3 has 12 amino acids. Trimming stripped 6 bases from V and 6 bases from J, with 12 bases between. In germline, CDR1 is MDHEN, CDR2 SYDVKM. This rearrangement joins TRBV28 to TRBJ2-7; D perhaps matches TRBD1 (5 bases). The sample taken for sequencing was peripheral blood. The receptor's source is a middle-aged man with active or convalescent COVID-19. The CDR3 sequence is CASRVSGIEQYF. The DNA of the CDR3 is TGTGCCAGCAGGGTATCAGGGATCGAGCAGTACTTC. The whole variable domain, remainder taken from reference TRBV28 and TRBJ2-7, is DVKVTQSSRYLVKRTGEKVFLECVQDMDHENMFWYRQDPGLGLRLIYFSYDVKMKEKGDIPEGYSVSREKKERFSLILESASTNQTSMYLCASRVSGIEQYFGPGTRLTVT.